The clone carrying this TCR beta chain was seen only a few times. Its antigen is unknown. The data were obtained in a study of OX40 agonist ivuxolimab in advanced cancers. Across the study: Those enrolled were approximately 87% male, with a mean age of around 60 years and ages from about 20 to 85.

The repertoire was sequenced with immunoSEQ multiplex PCR; TCRdb's copy has only in-frame clones and lacks some. The sample has some 100,000 clones, 80% to 90% seen once. The CDR3 extends over 13 amino acids. The germline V gene has CDR1 MGHRA and CDR2 YSYEKL. V lost 2 bases and J lost 9, with 13 bases in between. Points from the study as a whole: Clonal expansion by week 6 occurred in CD4+ and CD8+ blood T cells (at 0.1 to 3.0 mg/kg). It was also the case that some nonresponders had low normalized T-cell clonal expansion.

The sample was CD4+ or CD8+ T cells sorted from blood, taken in a trial of the OX40 agonist ivuxolimab. The receptor comes from an adult with an advanced solid tumor such as melanoma, head and neck, liver or kidney cancer. V gene TRBV4-1 combines with J gene TRBJ1-1; maybe TRBD1 (6 bases). The CDR3 sequence is CASSQNRDGQAFF. CDR3 nucleotide sequence: TGCGCCAGCAGCCAAAACAGGGACGGTCAAGCTTTCTTT.